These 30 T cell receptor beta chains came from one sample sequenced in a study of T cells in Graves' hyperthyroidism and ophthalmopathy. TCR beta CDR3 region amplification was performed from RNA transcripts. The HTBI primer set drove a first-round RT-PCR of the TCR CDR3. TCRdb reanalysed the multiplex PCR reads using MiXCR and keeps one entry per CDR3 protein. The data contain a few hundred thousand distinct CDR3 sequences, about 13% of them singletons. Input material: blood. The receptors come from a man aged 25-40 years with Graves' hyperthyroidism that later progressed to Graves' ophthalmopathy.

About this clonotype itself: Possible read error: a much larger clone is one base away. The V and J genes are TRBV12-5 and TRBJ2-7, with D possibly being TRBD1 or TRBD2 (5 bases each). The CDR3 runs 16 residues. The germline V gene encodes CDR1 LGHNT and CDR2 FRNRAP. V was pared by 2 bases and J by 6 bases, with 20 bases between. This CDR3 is CASGLTPGRRKFEQYF. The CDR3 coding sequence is TGTGCTAGTGGTTTGACACCGGGACGCCGGAAGTTCGAGCAGTACTTC. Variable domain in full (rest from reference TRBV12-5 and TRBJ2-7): DARVTQTPRHKVTEMGQEVTMRCQPILGHNTVFWYRQTMMQGLELLAYFRNRAPLDDSGMPKDRFSAEMPDATLATLKIQPSEPRDSAVYFCASGLTPGRRKFEQYFGPGTRLTVT.

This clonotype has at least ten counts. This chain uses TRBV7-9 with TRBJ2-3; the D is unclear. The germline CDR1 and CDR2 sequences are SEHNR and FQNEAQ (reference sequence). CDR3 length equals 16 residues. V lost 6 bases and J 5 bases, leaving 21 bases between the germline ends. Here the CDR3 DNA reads TGTGCCAGCAGTTCGGACCCAAAGAGCATTGGAGATACGCAGTATTTT. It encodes CASSSDPKSIGDTQYF.

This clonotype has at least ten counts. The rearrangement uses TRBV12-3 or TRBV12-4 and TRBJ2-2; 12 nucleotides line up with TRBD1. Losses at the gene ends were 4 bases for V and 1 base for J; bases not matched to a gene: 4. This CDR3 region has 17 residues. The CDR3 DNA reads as TGTGCCAGCAGTTGGGACAGGGGGCGGCTGAACACCGGGGAGCTGTTTTTT. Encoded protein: CASSWDRGRLNTGELFF.

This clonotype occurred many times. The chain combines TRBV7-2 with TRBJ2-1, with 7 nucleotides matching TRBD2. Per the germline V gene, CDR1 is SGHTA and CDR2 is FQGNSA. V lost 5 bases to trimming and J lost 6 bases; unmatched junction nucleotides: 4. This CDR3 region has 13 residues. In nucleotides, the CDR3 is TGTGCCAGCAGCCGACTAGCCCTCAATGAGCAGTTCTTC. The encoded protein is CASSRLALNEQFF.

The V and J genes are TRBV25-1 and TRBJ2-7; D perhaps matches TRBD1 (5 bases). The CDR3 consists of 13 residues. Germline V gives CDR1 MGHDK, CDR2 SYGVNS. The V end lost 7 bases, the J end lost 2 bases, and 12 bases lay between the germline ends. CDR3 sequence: CASTPGLTYEQYF. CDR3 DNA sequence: TGTGCCAGCACTCCAGGGCTGACCTACGAGCAGTACTTC.

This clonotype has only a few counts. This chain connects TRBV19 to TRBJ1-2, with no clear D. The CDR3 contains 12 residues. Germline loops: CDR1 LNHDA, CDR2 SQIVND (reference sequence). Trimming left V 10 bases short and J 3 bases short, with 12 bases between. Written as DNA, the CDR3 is TGTGCCACCTACGGACCTTACTATGGCTACACCTTC. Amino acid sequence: CATYGPYYGYTF.

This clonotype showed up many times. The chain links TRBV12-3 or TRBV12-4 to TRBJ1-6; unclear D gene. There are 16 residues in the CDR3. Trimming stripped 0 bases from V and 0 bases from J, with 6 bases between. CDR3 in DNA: TGTGCCAGCAGTTTAGCGCTTCCCTCCTATAATTCACCCCTCCACTTT. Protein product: CASSLALPSYNSPLHF.

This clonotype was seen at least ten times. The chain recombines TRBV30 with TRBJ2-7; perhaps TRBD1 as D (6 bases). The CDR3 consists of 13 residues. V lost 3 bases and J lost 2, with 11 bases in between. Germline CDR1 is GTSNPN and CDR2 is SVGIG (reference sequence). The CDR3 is CAWRDWTAYEQYF. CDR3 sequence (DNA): TGTGCCTGGAGAGACTGGACAGCCTACGAGCAGTACTTC.

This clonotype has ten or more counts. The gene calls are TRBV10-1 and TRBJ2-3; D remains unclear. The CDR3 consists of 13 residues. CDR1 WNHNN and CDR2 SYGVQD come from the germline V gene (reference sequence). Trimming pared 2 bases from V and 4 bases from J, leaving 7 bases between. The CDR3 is CASSEPTSDTQYF. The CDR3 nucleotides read TGCGCCAGCAGTGAGCCCACCTCAGATACGCAGTATTTT.

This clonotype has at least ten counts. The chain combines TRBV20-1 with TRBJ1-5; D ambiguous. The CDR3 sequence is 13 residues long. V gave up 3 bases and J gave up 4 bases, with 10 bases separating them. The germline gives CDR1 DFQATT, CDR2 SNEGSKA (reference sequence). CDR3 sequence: CSARAQVNQPQHF. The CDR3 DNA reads TGCAGTGCTAGGGCCCAGGTAAATCAGCCCCAGCATTTT.

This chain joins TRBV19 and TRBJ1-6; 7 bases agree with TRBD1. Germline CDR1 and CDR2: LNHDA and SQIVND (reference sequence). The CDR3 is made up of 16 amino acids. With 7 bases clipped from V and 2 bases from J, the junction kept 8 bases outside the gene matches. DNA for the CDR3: TGTGCCAGTACCCCCCGACAGGGACCCTATAATTCACCCCTCCACTTT. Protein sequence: CASTPRQGPYNSPLHF. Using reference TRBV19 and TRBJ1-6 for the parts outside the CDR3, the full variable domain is DGGITQSPKYLFRKEGQNVTLSCEQNLNHDAMYWYRQDPGQGLRLIYYSQIVNDFQKGDIAEGYSVSREKKESFPLTVTSAQKNPTAFYLCASTPRQGPYNSPLHFGNGTRLTVT.

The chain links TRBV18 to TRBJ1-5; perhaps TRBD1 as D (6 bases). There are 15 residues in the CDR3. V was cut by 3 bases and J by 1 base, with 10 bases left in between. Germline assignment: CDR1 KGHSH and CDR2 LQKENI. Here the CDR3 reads CASSPTGQSNQPQHF. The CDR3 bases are TGTGCCAGCTCACCGACGGGACAAAGCAATCAGCCCCAGCATTTT.

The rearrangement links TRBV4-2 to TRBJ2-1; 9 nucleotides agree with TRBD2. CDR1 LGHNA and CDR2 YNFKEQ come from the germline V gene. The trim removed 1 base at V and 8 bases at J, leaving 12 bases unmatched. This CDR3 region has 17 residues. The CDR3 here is CASSQGYRAGGADEQFF. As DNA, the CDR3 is TGTGCCAGCAGCCAAGGTTATCGAGCGGGGGGCGCGGATGAGCAGTTCTTC.

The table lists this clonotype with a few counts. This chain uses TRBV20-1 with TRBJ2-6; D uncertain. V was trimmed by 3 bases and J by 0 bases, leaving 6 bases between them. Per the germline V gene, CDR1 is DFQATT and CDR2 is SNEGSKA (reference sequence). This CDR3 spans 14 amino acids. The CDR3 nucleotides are TGCAGTGCTAGGGTTCCCTCTGGGGCCAACGTCCTGACTTTC. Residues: CSARVPSGANVLTF.

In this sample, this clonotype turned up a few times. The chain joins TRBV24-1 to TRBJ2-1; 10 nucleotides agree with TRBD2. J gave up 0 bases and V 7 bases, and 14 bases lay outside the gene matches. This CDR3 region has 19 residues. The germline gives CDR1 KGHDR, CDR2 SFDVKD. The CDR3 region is CATSRNPSGGYLSYNEQFF. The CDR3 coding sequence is TGTGCCACCAGCCGAAACCCTAGCGGGGGTTATCTCTCCTACAATGAGCAGTTCTTC.

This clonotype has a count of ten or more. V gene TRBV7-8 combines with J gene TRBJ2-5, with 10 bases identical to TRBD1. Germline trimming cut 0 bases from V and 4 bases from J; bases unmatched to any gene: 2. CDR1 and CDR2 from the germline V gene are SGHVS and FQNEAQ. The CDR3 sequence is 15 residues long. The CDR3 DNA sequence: TGTGCCAGCAGCTTAGCAGGGACAGGGGCAGAGACCCAGTACTTC. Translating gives CASSLAGTGAETQYF. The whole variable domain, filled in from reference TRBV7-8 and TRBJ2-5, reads GAGVSQSPRYKVAKRGQDVALRCDPISGHVSLFWYQQALGQGPEFLTYFQNEAQLDKSGLPSDRFFAERPEGSVSTLKIQRTQQEDSAVYLCASSLAGTGAETQYFGPGTRLLVL.

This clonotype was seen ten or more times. The CDR3 spells CASRSGQGTYEQYF. CDR3 DNA sequence: TGTGCCAGCAGGTCGGGACAGGGAACCTACGAGCAGTACTTC. The chain recombines TRBV7-9 with TRBJ2-7; the match to TRBD1 covers 9 bases. The CDR3 extends over 14 amino acids. The V gene end was trimmed by 6 bases and the J gene end by 2 bases; junction bases not matched to a gene: 5. Looked up from germline, CDR1 is SEHNR and CDR2 is FQNEAQ (reference sequence).

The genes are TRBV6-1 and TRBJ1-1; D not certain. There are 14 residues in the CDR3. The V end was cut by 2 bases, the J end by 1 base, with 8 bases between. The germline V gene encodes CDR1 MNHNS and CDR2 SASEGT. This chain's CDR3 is CASSELHGNTEAFF. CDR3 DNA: TGTGCCAGCAGTGAATTGCACGGGAACACTGAAGCTTTCTTT.

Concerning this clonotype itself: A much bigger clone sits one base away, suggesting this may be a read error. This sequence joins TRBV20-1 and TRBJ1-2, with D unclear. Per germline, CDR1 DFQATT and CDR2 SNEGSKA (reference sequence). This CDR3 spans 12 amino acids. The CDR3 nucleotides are TGCACTAGTGGGCAGACTAACTATGGCTACACCTTC. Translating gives CTSGQTNYGYTF.

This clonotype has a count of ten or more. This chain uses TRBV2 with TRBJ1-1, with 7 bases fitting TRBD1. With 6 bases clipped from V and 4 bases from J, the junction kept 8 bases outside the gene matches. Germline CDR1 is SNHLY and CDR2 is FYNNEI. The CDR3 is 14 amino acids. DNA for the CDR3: TGTGCCAGCAGAAGACAGGGTATTGGCACTGAAGCTTTCTTT. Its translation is CASRRQGIGTEAFF.

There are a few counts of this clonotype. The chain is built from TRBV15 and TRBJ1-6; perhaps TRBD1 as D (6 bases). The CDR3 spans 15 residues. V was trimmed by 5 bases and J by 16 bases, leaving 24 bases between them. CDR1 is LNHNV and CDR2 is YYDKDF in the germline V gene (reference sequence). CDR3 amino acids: CATSPNPTDGTSLHF. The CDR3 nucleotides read TGTGCCACCAGCCCTAACCCAACCGATGGGACATCACTCCACTTT.

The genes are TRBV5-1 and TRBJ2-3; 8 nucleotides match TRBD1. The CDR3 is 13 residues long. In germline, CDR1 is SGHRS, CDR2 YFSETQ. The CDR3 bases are TGCGTCACCAAGGACAGGGAGGCAGATACGCAGTATTTT. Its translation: CVTKDREADTQYF.

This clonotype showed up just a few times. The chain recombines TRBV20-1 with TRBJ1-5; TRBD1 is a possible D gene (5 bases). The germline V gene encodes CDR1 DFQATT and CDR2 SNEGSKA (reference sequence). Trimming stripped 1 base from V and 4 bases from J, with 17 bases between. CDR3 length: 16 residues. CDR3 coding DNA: TGCAGTGCTAGAGCGATCGGACGGGGGGTAAATCAGCCCCAGCATTTT. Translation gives CSARAIGRGVNQPQHF.

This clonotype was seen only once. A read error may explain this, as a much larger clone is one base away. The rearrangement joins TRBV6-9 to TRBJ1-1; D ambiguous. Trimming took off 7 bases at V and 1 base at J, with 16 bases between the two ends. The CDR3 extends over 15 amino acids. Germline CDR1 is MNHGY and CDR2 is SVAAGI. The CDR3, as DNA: TGTGCCAGCAACATTCCATACTACGGGAACACTGAAGCTTTCTTT. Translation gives CASNIPYYGNTEAFF.

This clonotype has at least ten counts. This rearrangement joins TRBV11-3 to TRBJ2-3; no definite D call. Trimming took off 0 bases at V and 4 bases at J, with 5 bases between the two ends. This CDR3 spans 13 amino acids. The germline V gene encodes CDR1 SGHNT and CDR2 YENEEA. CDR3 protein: CASSLDGPDTQYF. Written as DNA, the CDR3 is TGTGCCAGCAGCTTAGACGGTCCAGATACGCAGTATTTT.

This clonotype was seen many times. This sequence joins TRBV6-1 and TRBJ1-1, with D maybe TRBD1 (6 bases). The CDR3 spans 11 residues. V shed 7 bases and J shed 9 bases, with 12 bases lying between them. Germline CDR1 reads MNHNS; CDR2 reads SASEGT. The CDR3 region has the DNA TGTGCCAGCATGTTGCAGGGGAAAGCTTTCTTT. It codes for CASMLQGKAFF.

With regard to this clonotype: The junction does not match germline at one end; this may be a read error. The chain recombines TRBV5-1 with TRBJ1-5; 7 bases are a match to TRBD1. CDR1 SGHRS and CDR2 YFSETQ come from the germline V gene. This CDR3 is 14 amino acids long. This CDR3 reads CASSLTGENQLQHF. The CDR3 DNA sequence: TGCGCCAGCAGCCTAACAGGGGAAAATCAGCTCCAGCATTTT.

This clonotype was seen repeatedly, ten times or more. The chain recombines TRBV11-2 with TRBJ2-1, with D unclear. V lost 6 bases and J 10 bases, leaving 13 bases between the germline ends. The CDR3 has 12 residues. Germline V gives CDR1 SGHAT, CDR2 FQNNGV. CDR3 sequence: CASSRLGREQFF. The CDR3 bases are TGTGCCAGCAGTCGCTTGGGAAGAGAGCAGTTCTTC.

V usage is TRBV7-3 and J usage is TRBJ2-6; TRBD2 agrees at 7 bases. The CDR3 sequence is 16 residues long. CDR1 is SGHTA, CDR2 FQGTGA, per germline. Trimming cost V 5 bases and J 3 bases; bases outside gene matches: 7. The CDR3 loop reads CASSKDRDYGANVLTF. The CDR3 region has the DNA TGTGCCAGCAGCAAGGACCGGGACTATGGGGCCAACGTCCTGACTTTC.

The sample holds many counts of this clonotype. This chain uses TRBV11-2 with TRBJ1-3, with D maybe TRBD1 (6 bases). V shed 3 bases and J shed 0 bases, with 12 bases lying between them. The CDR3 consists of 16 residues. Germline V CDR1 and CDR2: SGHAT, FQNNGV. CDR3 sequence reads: CASSLDSFSSGNTIYF. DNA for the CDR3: TGTGCCAGCAGCTTGGACAGCTTTAGCTCTGGAAACACCATATATTTT.